This entry concerns a single TCR beta chain. A single count supports this clone. This receptor's antigen is unknown. Base qualities are not recorded, but no much larger clone differs from it by a single base. Measured from the cysteine to the phenylalanine, the CDR3 is 13 residues long. Only CDR3 DNA is held: 39 bases, read in frame from base 1. V and J are truncated by 1 base and 2 bases respectively, leaving an intervening sequence of 4 bases. From the germline V gene, CDR1 is MGHRA and CDR2 is YSYEKL. The data derive from a study of shared clonotypes between healthy human individuals (dated by TCRdb to the early 2020s). Context from the whole study: Two women and three men aged 18 to 49 years were included in the cohort. Per donor, three plates each were used for CD4 naive and CD4 memory, two for CD8 naive, and one for CD8 memory. The study deeply sequenced blood TCR repertoires of several healthy adults to estimate repertoire size and the extent of clonotype sharing between individuals. To increase sequencing depth and limit assay-specific biases, TCR repertoire library preparation and sequencing were carried out by different laboratories using diverse techniques. Between about 0.8 and 9 billion PBMCs per donor were obtained by leukapheresis. Broad study findings and their caveats: Compared with non-shared clonotypes, clonotypes shared by all four sorted-subset donors had higher generation probabilities. Naive subsets generally had larger estimated clonotype richness than memory subsets. Because the study included a small number of donors, the genetic and exposure-history diversity represented was limited. Rarefaction of sorted-subset datasets indicated incomplete sequencing despite the large sequencing depth. Pairwise subsampling indicated that sequencing depth was expected to affect the degree of clonotype sharing among donors. Across several donors, approximately 5% of naive CD4, roughly 3.4% of naive CD8, 2.3% of memory CD4, and about 0.44% of memory CD8 clonotypes were shared. Sampling was restricted to blood, and TCR repertoires in tissues likely differ from the TCR repertoires found in blood.

Using the deep immunoSEQ assay, multiplex PCR amplified TCR CDR3 regions from genomic DNA. Genomic DNA extracted from each cell subset was distributed evenly over all wells of several immunoSEQ 96-well plates, and each plate served as one replicate. For sorted subsets, approximately 0.2 ug of genomic DNA, equivalent to 25,000 to 35,000 T cell genomes, went into each replicate PCR. Purified libraries were quantified with a Qubit 3.0 fluorometer, sized on a Bioanalyzer 2100, and re-quantified with the KAPA Library Quantification kit. Every immunoSEQ 96-well plate was sequenced on a dedicated single-read 150-cycle Illumina NextSeq 550 flow cell. As for the original processing: Because the immunoSEQ output held only junctional sequences and lacked quality scores, the filtering could not match the filtering applied to full-length reads. Sequences were annotated with PyIR, a Python wrapper for IgBLAST v1.9, and V/J genes and CDR3 were assigned using IMGT germline references. Reads were removed for weak V/J assignments (E-value above 1e-6), missing CDR3, stop codons, out-of-frame junctions, or ambiguous translated residues. A V3J clonotype was defined by an identical inferred V gene, J gene, and CDR3 amino acid sequence. To compute the percentage overlap between repertoires, the number of shared unique clonotypes was divided by the size of the smaller repertoire. RTK rarefaction, the Chao1 estimator, and Recon v2.1 estimates of unobserved clonotypes were used to assess repertoire richness. Generation probabilities were computed with OLGA for all TCRbeta clonotypes obtained by the gDNA method from four donors. The source is immuneACCESS, and TCRdb retained only in-frame sequences with V and J called. Part of the clones is not carried over; for the studies checked, unresolved V genes explain less than half of this, and the remainder is unexplained. That table is the source of V, J and clone size, and D and trimming were worked out from the DNA. This sample gives roughly 1.5 million clones in total; roughly 98% of them show up just once. Clones ranked in the top ten supply 0.4% to 0.55% of the sample.

The donors were healthy, HIV-negative adults with no recently reported acute infections or vaccinations. All donors were Caucasian adults living in Nashville, Tennessee, USA. CD4+ T cells were enriched by magnetic negative selection; naive cells were then positively selected on CD45RA, and the negative fraction formed the memory subset. Blood was collected by leukapheresis, and PBMCs were isolated by Ficoll-Histopaque density gradient centrifugation and then cryopreserved in liquid nitrogen vapor phase. Purity and quantity of every magnetically sorted T cell population were checked by analytical flow cytometry. Each sorted fraction had its genomic DNA isolated and then quantified by UV absorbance on a Nanodrop 2000c.

The chain is encoded by TRBV4-1 joined to TRBJ2-3; no D gene is confidently identified. The source material was naive CD4+ T cells sorted from blood. This sample's cell subset or site label indicates: CD45RA+ positively selected. The TCR originated in a man between 25 and 39 years old in good health. DNA sequence: TGCGCCAGCAGCCAAGCACCCACAGATACGCAGTATTTT. This encodes CASSQAPTDTQYF.